This T cell receptor (beta chain) was identified in a study of early stage breast cancer tumors. As for the study in general: Twelve of the 16 invasive tumors were ER+, PR+ and HER2-. The ER+/PR+/HER2- tumors included roughly eight ductal and a few lobular carcinomas. Study results and limitations: Compared with adjacent normal breast tissue, tumors showed roughly 2.5-fold greater T cell density and higher clonality. Commonly generated sequences made up most enriched TCRB sequences shared between patients.

CDR1 is ENHRY and CDR2 is SYGVKD in the germline V gene. Trimming left V 4 bases short and J 4 bases short, with 11 bases between. CDR3 length equals 14 residues. Concerning this clone: Its antigen is undetermined.

Sequencing was performed with immunoSEQ multiplex PCR; in TCRdb, only in-frame clones are kept and a portion is missing. The sample has tens of thousands of clones, approximately 70% seen once. The chain uses TRBV10-3 and TRBJ1-3, with unresolved D. Sequenced input: breast tumor tissue. This receptor was taken from a person aged 25 to 39 with breast cancer. Here the CDR3 DNA reads TGTGCCATCAGTGCCGAGTCTAGGGGAAACACCATATATTTT. Protein: CAISAESRGNTIYF.